The rows below give T cell receptor beta chains drawn from one sample of a study of CD8 T cells in ankylosing spondylitis. TCRdb analysed the 5' RACE reads with MiXCR anew, one entry per CDR3 protein. This sample yields about 360,000 distinct CDR3 sequences, of which 20% are seen a single time; around 13% belongs to the top ten. The sample taken for sequencing was blood, either unsorted or a sorted T cell fraction (not recorded which). These receptors were collected from a male donor with ankylosing spondylitis or in good health (not recorded which). Both conserved end residues are part of each CDR3. Each record gives: J gene, D gene, V gene, clone size, CDR3 protein, CDR3 DNA. A D gene is named only where the DNA matches it firmly. For some rows the clone size is stated as once, few or many, or as a class when expanded; others skip it.

TRBJ2-1,NA,TRBV12-3/TRBV12-4,NA,CASSLSGDNNEQFF,TGTGCCAGCAGTTTATCGGGTGACAACAATGAGCAGTTCTTC
TRBJ2-3,NA,TRBV5-1,NA,CASSLWVSDTQYF,TGCGCCAGCAGCTTGTGGGTTTCCGATACGCAGTATTTT
TRBJ2-1,TRBD2,TRBV20-1,NA,CSARDLERGLSYNEQFF,TGCAGTGCTAGAGATCTTGAGCGGGGGCTCTCCTACAATGAGCAGTTCTTC
TRBJ2-7,NA,TRBV27,few,CASRPQGRSYEQYF,TGTGCCAGCAGACCCCAGGGCCGCTCCTACGAGCAGTACTTC
TRBJ1-1,TRBD1,TRBV27,NA,CASSFYLGTGVVEAFF,TGTGCCAGCAGTTTCTACCTAGGGACAGGGGTAGTTGAAGCTTTCTTT
TRBJ2-1,NA,TRBV6-1,NA,CASRHSYPGSYNEQFF,TGTGCCAGCAGACACAGTTATCCGGGGTCCTACAATGAGCAGTTCTTC
TRBJ2-7,NA,TRBV2,NA,CASSEKSYEQYF,TGTGCCAGCAGTGAAAAGTCCTACGAGCAGTACTTC
TRBJ2-7,TRBD2,TRBV20-1,NA,CSARDLAGGLYEQYF,TGCAGTGCTAGAGATCTAGCGGGGGGGCTCTACGAGCAGTACTTC
TRBJ2-5,TRBD1,TRBV12-3/TRBV12-4,few,CASSPGQGRPQETQYF,TGTGCCAGCAGTCCAGGACAGGGCCGACCACAAGAGACCCAGTACTTC
TRBJ2-5,TRBD1,TRBV2,NA,CASSPGLGDRGFQETQYF,TGTGCCAGCAGTCCAGGACTGGGGGACAGGGGGTTCCAAGAGACCCAGTACTTC
TRBJ2-5,TRBD2,TRBV15,NA,CATSRGTSEQETQYF,TGTGCCACCAGCAGAGGGACTAGCGAACAAGAGACCCAGTACTTC
TRBJ2-7,TRBD1,TRBV5-5,NA,CASSPHRGPYEQYF,TGTGCCAGCAGCCCCCACAGGGGGCCCTACGAGCAGTACTTC
TRBJ2-5,NA,TRBV6-4,NA,CASSDTQTGREVETQYF,TGTGCCAGCAGTGACACACAGACGGGCAGGGAGGTAGAGACCCAGTACTTC
TRBJ2-3,NA,TRBV7-9,once,CASSPDSWSTDTQYF,TGTGCCAGCAGCCCGGACAGCTGGAGCACAGATACGCAGTATTTT
TRBJ2-7,TRBD2,TRBV20-1,NA,CSVPGGRFYEQYF,TGCAGTGTCCCGGGGGGGAGGTTCTACGAGCAGTACTTC
TRBJ2-1,NA,TRBV29-1,NA,CSVVDGGGEQFF,TGCAGCGTTGTAGACGGGGGTGGTGAGCAGTTCTTC
TRBJ2-5,NA,TRBV7-9,few,CASSLVDGQETQYF,TGTGCCAGCAGCTTAGTGGACGGCCAAGAGACCCAGTACTTC
TRBJ2-5,TRBD1,TRBV7-9,once,CARSPPGQGAEETQYF,TGTGCCAGAAGCCCCCCCGGACAGGGGGCAGAGGAGACCCAGTACTTC
TRBJ2-2,NA,TRBV27,few,CANSFGITGELFF,TGTGCCAACAGTTTCGGCATCACCGGGGAGCTGTTTTTT
TRBJ1-6,NA,TRBV12-3/TRBV12-4,NA,CASSAGRMAPLHF,TGTGCCAGCAGTGCCGGGCGCATGGCACCCCTCCACTTT
TRBJ2-1,NA,TRBV11-2,NA,CASTAGWAQGRNEQFF,TGTGCCAGCACCGCCGGCTGGGCACAGGGCCGCAATGAGCAGTTCTTC
TRBJ1-5,NA,TRBV6-1,few,CASGESNQPQHF,TGCGCCTCGGGGGAAAGCAATCAGCCCCAGCATTTT
TRBJ2-5,NA,TRBV6-6,few,CASGGIRSETQYF,TGTGCCAGCGGGGGGATTCGGTCAGAGACCCAGTACTTC
TRBJ2-4,TRBD1,TRBV28,NA,CASSQTGSFVKNIQYF,TGTGCCAGCAGCCAGACAGGGTCGTTTGTCAAAAACATTCAGTACTTC
TRBJ2-7,TRBD1,TRBV7-9,NA,CASRDRGASEQYF,TGTGCCAGTAGGGACAGGGGGGCATCCGAGCAGTACTTC
TRBJ2-1,NA,TRBV7-9,few,CASSTTGDYNEQFF,TGTGCCAGCAGCACGACAGGAGATTACAATGAGCAGTTCTTC
TRBJ2-3,NA,TRBV20-1,few,CSARGQLAQDTQYF,TGCAGTGCTAGAGGGCAGCTCGCACAAGATACGCAGTATTTT
TRBJ1-3,NA,TRBV7-6,NA,CASSLEGPAGNTIYF,TGTGCCAGCAGCTTAGAGGGGCCGGCTGGAAACACCATATATTTT
TRBJ1-1,NA,TRBV6-5,few,CASSYGRDVIEAFF,TGTGCCAGCAGTTACGGAAGGGATGTTATTGAAGCTTTCTTT
TRBJ1-2,TRBD1,TRBV29-1,NA,CSVGQGQLYGYTF,TGCAGCGTTGGGCAGGGACAGCTATATGGCTACACCTTC
TRBJ2-5,NA,TRBV12-3/TRBV12-4,NA,CASSPTVNQETQYF,TGTGCCAGCAGTCCGACTGTAAACCAAGAGACCCAGTACTTC
TRBJ2-5,NA,TRBV19,NA,CASSIKEGETQYF,TGTGCCAGTAGTATCAAGGAAGGAGAGACCCAGTACTTC
TRBJ1-1,NA,TRBV19,few,CASSIAPWNTEAFF,TGTGCCAGTAGTATAGCCCCCTGGAACACTGAAGCTTTCTTT
TRBJ2-7,NA,TRBV4-1,few,CASSRDGVAFYEQYF,TGCGCCAGCAGCCGGGATGGGGTAGCTTTCTACGAGCAGTACTTC
TRBJ1-1,TRBD1,TRBV4-1,NA,CASSRNTGAEAFF,TGCGCCAGCAGCCGGAATACAGGGGCTGAAGCTTTCTTT
TRBJ2-5,NA,TRBV14,few,CASSQDWPVETQYF,TGTGCCAGCAGCCAAGATTGGCCTGTAGAGACCCAGTACTTC
TRBJ2-3,TRBD1,TRBV12-3/TRBV12-4,few,CASSLTGNDTDTQYF,TGTGCCAGCAGTTTGACAGGGAACGACACAGATACGCAGTATTTT
TRBJ2-2,NA,TRBV9,few,CASSVGALISGELFF,TGTGCCAGCAGCGTTGGGGCCCTTATCTCCGGGGAGCTGTTTTTT
TRBJ2-1,NA,TRBV24-1,NA,CATSGPEIYNEQFF,TGTGCCACCAGTGGGCCGGAAATTTACAATGAGCAGTTCTTC
TRBJ2-7,NA,TRBV21-1,few,CASSASGEGAYEQYF,TGTGCCAGCAGCGCCAGCGGGGAGGGGGCCTACGAGCAGTACTTC
TRBJ2-7,NA,TRBV10-2,NA,CASSESVSTEQYF,TGCGCCAGCAGTGAGTCGGTGTCCACGGAGCAGTACTTC
TRBJ2-7,NA,TRBV20-1,few,CSASSGHEQYF,TGCAGTGCTAGTTCCGGCCACGAGCAGTACTTC
TRBJ2-7,NA,TRBV27,few,CASRKGYEQYF,TGTGCCAGCAGGAAGGGTTACGAGCAGTACTTC
TRBJ2-1,NA,TRBV29-1,NA,CSYDSVGNEQFF,TGCAGCTATGACTCGGTAGGGAATGAGCAGTTCTTC
TRBJ1-4,NA,TRBV4-1,NA,CASSPRGDNEKLFF,TGCGCCAGCAGCCCGCGCGGGGATAATGAAAAACTGTTTTTT
TRBJ2-3,TRBD2,TRBV27,few,CASSLASGGALDTQYF,TGTGCCAGCAGTTTAGCGAGCGGGGGGGCTCTAGATACGCAGTATTTT
TRBJ2-3,NA,TRBV7-6,NA,CASSHGGVTDTQYF,TGTGCCAGCAGCCATGGTGGGGTCACAGATACGCAGTATTTT
TRBJ2-7,TRBD2,TRBV10-3,NA,CAISEPPTSGVIYEQYF,TGTGCCATCAGTGAGCCCCCAACTAGCGGGGTGATCTACGAGCAGTACTTC
TRBJ2-3,TRBD2,TRBV6-1,once,CASSPGGTSADTQYF,TGTGCCAGCAGCCCCGGGGGGACTAGTGCAGATACGCAGTATTTT
TRBJ2-7,NA,TRBV27,few,CASRELDRTYEQYF,TGTGCCAGCAGAGAACTGGACAGAACCTACGAGCAGTACTTC
TRBJ2-7,NA,TRBV12-3/TRBV12-4,NA,CASSGVTERGTYEQYF,TGTGCCAGCAGTGGGGTGACAGAGCGCGGAACCTACGAGCAGTACTTC